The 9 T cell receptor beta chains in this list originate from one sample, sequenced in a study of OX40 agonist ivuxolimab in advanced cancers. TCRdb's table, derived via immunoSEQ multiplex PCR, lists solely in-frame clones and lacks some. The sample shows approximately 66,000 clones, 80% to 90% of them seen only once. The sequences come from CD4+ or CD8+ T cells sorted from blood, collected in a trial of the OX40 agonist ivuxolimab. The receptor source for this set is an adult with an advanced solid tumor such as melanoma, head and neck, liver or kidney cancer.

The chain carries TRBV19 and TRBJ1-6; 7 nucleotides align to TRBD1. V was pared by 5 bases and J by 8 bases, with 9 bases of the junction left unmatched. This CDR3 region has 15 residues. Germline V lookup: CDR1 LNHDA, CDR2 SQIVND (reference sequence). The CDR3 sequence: CASSWAARGDSPLHF. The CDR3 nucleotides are TGTGCCAGTAGTTGGGCGGCCAGGGGGGATTCACCCCTCCACTTT.

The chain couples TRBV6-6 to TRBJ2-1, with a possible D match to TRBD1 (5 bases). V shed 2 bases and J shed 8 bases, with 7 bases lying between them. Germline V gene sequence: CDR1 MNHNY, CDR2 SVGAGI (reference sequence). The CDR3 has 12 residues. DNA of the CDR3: TGTGCCAGCAGTTACCTCAGGGATGAGCAGTTCTTC. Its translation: CASSYLRDEQFF.

This chain's CDR3 is CASSLEIGGTNEKLFF. DNA of the CDR3: TGTGCCAGCAGCTTAGAGATTGGGGGAACTAATGAAAAACTGTTTTTT. The V call is TRBV7-6, the J call TRBJ1-4; a weak D match, TRBD1 (5 bases). The CDR3 is 16 residues long. Germline V lookup: CDR1 SGHVS, CDR2 FNYEAQ. Trimming stripped 1 base from V and 1 base from J, with 10 bases between.

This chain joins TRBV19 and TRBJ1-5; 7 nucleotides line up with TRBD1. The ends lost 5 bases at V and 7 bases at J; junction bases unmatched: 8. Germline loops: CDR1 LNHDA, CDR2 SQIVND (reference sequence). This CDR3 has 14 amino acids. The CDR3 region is CASSFQGVGQPQHF. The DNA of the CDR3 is TGTGCCAGTAGTTTTCAGGGGGTTGGACAGCCCCAGCATTTT.

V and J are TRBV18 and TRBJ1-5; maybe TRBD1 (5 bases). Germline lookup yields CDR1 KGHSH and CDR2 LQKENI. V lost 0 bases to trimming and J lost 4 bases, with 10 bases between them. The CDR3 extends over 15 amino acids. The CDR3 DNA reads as TGTGCCAGCTCACCACCGGGAGGGGCAAATCAGCCCCAGCATTTT. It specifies CASSPPGGANQPQHF.

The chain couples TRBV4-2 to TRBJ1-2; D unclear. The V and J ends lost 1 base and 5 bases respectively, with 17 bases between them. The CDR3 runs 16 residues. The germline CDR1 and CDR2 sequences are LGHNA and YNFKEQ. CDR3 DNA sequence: TGTGCCAGCAGCCAAGGGAGAGCCACTAGTATTTATGGCTACACCTTC. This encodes CASSQGRATSIYGYTF.

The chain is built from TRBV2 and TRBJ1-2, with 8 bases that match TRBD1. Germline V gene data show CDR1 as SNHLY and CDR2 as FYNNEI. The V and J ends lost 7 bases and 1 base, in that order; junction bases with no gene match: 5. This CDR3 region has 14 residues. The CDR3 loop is CASIRTGINYGYTF. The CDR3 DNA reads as TGTGCCAGCATTCGGACAGGGATTAACTATGGCTACACCTTC.

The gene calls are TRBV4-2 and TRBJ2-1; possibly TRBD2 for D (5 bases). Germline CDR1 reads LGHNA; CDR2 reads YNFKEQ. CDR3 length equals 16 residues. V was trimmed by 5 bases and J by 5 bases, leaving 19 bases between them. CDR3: CASSVIARTLDNEQFF. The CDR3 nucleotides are TGTGCCAGCAGCGTTATAGCGCGGACTCTTGACAATGAGCAGTTCTTC.

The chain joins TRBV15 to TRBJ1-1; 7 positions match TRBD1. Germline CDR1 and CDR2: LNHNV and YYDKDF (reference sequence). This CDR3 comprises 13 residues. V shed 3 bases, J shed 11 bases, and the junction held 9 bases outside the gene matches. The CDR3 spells CATSRATGEEAFF. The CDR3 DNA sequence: TGTGCCACCAGCAGGGCCACAGGGGAGGAGGCTTTCTTT.